A selection of T cell receptor beta chains follows, all from one sample in a study of response to subunit inactivated influenza vaccine. TCRdb used MiXCR to reprocess the RT-PCR reads, holding one entry per CDR3 protein. This table has around 470,000 distinct CDR3 sequences, less than 7.5% appearing once. The sequencing here drew on PBMCs from blood, taken less than 30 months after vaccination. The receptors were sampled from a man in his fifties or sixties who received an inactivated influenza vaccine. CDR3s include the opening cysteine and the closing phenylalanine or tryptophan. A D gene is named only where the DNA matches it firmly. Clone size, where shown, is once, few, many, or a class for clones that have expanded.

clone_size,j_call,d_call,v_call,cdr3_aa,cdr3_nt
many,TRBJ1-2,.,TRBV24-1,CATSDEQGPSVGYTF,TGTGCCACCAGTGACGAACAGGGTCCAAGCGTTGGCTACACCTTC
few,TRBJ2-1,TRBD2,TRBV5-1,CASSGGLAGGYNEQFF,TGCGCCAGCAGCGGGGGACTAGCGGGAGGGTACAATGAGCAGTTCTTC
few,TRBJ2-1,.,TRBV20-1,CSARTDPLYNEQFF,TGCAGTGCTAGGACGGACCCTCTATACAATGAGCAGTTCTTC
many,TRBJ1-1,.,TRBV3-1,CASSQRQGNTEAFF,TGTGCCAGCAGCCAAAGACAAGGGAACACTGAAGCTTTCTTT
.,TRBJ2-3,.,TRBV6-6,CASTYGDTQYF,TGTGCCAGCACCTATGGGGATACGCAGTATTTT
.,TRBJ2-7,TRBD1,TRBV7-9,CARSHGTGTSYEQYF,TGTGCCAGGAGCCACGGGACAGGGACCTCCTATGAGCAGTACTTC
few,TRBJ2-5,.,TRBV29-1,CSVLRRGQETQYF,TGCAGCGTTCTTCGGAGGGGCCAAGAGACCCAGTACTTC
many,TRBJ1-1,.,TRBV5-1,CASSLDRESKAFF,TGCGCCAGCAGCTTGGATAGAGAGTCCAAAGCTTTCTTT
few,TRBJ2-3,.,TRBV18,CASSPIRSPRTDTQYF,TGTGCCAGCTCACCAATACGGTCACCACGCACAGATACGCAGTATTTT
.,TRBJ2-3,TRBD2,TRBV4-1,CASSLTSADTDTQYF,TGCGCCAGCAGCCTGACTAGCGCGGACACAGATACGCAGTATTTT
medium-sized,TRBJ1-2,.,TRBV29-1,CSVAVISNYGYTF,TGCAGCGTCGCGGTCATATCTAACTATGGCTACACCTTC
few,TRBJ2-1,TRBD2,TRBV12-3/TRBV12-4,CASSYSSGIHNEQFF,TGTGCCAGCAGTTACTCTAGCGGGATTCATAATGAGCAGTTCTTC
many,TRBJ1-2,TRBD1,TRBV6-5,CASSYLGQAYGYTF,TGTGCCAGCAGTTACCTGGGACAGGCTTATGGCTACACCTTC
.,TRBJ1-3,.,TRBV6-5,CASSYNSGNTIYF,TGTGCCAGCAGTTACAACTCTGGAAACACCATATATTTT
few,TRBJ2-7,.,TRBV5-1,CASSLAQRASRDTYEQYF,TGCGCCAGCAGCTTGGCGCAGAGAGCCAGCAGAGATACCTACGAGCAGTACTTC
.,TRBJ2-7,.,TRBV21-1,CASSKCSMGAYKQYF,TGTGCCAGCAGCAAGTGCTCGATGGGAGCCTACAAGCAGTACTTC
many,TRBJ2-5,.,TRBV29-1,CSAAVVETQYF,TGCAGCGCCGCCGTGGTAGAGACCCAGTACTTC
few,TRBJ1-5,.,TRBV18,CASSLITLRDQPQHF,TGTGCCAGCTCACTTATTACCCTCCGGGATCAGCCCCAGCATTTT
.,TRBJ2-7,.,TRBV7-2,CASSSPPHRDEQYF,TGTGCCAGCAGCTCTCCACCCCACAGGGATGAGCAGTACTTC
many,TRBJ2-1,.,TRBV27,CASSLWASGINNEQFF,TGTGCCAGCAGTTTATGGGCCAGCGGAATTAACAATGAGCAGTTCTTC
.,TRBJ2-5,TRBD2,TRBV20-1,CSAPRLARSPYF,TGCAGTGCTCCCCGACTAGCGCGATCTCCGTACTTC
few,TRBJ2-2,.,TRBV7-2,CASSSRTARNTGELFF,TGTGCCAGCAGCTCCAGGACAGCCCGTAACACCGGGGAGCTGTTTTTT
many,TRBJ2-7,.,TRBV6-2/TRBV6-3,CATKSGFRSYEQYF,TGTGCCACCAAGTCCGGATTCCGCTCCTACGAGCAGTACTTC
many,TRBJ1-5,.,TRBV20-1,CSARETGSRNQPQHF,TGCAGTGCTAGAGAGACGGGCTCTCGCAATCAGCCCCAGCATTTT
few,TRBJ1-4,TRBD1,TRBV4-3,CASSEGATNEKLFF,TGCGCCAGCAGCGAGGGGGCGACTAATGAAAAACTGTTTTTT
.,TRBJ2-1,TRBD2,TRBV5-6,CASSGGLPNEQFF,TGTGCCAGCAGCGGGGGACTACCTAATGAGCAGTTCTTC
.,TRBJ2-7,.,TRBV7-2,CASSLSFGRGYERYF,TGTGCCAGCAGCTTATCTTTCGGCAGGGGCTACGAGCGGTACTTC